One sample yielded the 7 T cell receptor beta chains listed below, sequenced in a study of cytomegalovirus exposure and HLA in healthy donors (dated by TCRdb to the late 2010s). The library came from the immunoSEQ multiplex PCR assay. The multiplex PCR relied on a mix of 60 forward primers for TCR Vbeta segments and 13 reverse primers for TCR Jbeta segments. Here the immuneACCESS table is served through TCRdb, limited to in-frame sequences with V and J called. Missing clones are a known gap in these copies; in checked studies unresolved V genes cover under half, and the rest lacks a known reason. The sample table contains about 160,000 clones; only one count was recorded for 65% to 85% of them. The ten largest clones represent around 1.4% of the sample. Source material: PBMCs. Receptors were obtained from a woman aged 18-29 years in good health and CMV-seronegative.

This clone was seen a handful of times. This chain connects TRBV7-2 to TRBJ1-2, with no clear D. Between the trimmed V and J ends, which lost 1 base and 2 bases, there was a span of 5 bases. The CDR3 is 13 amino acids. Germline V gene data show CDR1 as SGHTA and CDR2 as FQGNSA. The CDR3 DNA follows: TGTGCCAGCAGCTTAGACGGGAACTATGGCTACACCTTC. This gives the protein CASSLDGNYGYTF.

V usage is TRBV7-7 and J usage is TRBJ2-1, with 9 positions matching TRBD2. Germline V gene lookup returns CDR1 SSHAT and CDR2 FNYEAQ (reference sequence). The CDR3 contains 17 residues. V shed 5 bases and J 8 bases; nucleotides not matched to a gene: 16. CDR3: CASSPDGGGAGWDEQFF. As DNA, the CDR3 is TGTGCCAGCAGCCCCGATGGCGGGGGGGCCGGTTGGGATGAGCAGTTCTTC.

The DNA of the CDR3 is TGTGCCAGCAGTCGACAGGGGAACACCTACGAGCAGTACTTC. It translates to CASSRQGNTYEQYF. The chain recombines TRBV6-1 with TRBJ2-7, with TRBD1 matching 8 bases. V gave up 5 bases and J gave up 2 bases; unmatched junction bases: 5. This CDR3 spans 14 amino acids. Germline V gene lookup returns CDR1 MNHNS and CDR2 SASEGT.

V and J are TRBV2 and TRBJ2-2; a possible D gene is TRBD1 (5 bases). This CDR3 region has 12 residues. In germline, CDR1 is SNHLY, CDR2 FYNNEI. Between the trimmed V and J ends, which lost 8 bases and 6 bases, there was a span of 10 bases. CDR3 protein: CASGRAAGELFF. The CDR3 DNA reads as TGTGCCAGCGGCAGGGCAGCCGGGGAGCTGTTTTTT.

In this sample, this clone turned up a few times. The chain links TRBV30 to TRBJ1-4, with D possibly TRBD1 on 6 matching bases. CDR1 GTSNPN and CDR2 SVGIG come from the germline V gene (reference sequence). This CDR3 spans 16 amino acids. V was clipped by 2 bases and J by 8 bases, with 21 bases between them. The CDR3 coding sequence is TGTGCCTGGAGTACCGGGACACAATCCACTGGGGAAAAACTGTTTTTT. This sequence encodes CAWSTGTQSTGEKLFF. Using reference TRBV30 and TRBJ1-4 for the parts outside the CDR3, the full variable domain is SQTIHQWPATLVQPVGSPLSLECTVEGTSNPNLYWYRQAAGRGLQLLFYSVGIGQISSEVPQNLSASRPQDRQFILSSKKLLLSDSGFYLCAWSTGTQSTGEKLFFGSGTQLSVL.

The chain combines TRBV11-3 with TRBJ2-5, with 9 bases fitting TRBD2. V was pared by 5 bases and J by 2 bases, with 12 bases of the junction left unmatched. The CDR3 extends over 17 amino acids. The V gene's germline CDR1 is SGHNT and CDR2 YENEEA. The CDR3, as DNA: TGTGCCAGCAGCGTCTACAGGGCGGGGGGGGGTCAAGAGACCCAGTACTTC. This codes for CASSVYRAGGGQETQYF.

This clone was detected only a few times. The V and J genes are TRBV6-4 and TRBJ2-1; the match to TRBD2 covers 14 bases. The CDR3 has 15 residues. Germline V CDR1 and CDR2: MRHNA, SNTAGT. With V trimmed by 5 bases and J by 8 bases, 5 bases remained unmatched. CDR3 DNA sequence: TGTGCCAGCAGTACGACTAGCGGGGGGGCCTATGAGCAGTTCTTC. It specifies CASSTTSGGAYEQFF.